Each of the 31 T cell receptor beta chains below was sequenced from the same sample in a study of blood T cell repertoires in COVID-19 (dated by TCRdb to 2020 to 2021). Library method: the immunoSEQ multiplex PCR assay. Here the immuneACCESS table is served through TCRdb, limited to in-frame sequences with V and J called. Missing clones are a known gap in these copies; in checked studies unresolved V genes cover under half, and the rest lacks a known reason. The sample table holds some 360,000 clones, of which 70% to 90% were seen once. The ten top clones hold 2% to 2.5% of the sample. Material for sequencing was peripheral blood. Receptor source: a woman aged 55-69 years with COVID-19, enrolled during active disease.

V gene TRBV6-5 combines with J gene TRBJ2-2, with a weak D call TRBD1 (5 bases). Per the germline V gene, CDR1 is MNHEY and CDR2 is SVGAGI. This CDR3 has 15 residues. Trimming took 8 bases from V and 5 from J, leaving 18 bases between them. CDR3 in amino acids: CASRLSGLETGELFF. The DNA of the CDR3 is TGTGCCAGCCGTTTATCAGGGCTTGAGACCGGGGAGCTGTTTTTT.

The CDR3 DNA sequence: TGTGCCAGCAGAGAACCTCTAAATCAGCCCCAGCATTTT. Translated, it gives CASREPLNQPQHF. The chain is built from TRBV28 and TRBJ1-5; D uncertain. The CDR3 is 13 amino acids. Per germline, CDR1 MDHEN and CDR2 SYDVKM. The ends were cut back, 6 bases at V and 4 bases at J, with 10 bases in the middle.

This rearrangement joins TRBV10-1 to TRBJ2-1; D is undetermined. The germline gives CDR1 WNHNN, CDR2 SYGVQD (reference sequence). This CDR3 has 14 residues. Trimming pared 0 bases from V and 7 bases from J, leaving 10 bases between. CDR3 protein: CASSESLVLNEQFF. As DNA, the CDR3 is TGCGCCAGCAGTGAGTCCCTCGTCTTGAATGAGCAGTTCTTC.

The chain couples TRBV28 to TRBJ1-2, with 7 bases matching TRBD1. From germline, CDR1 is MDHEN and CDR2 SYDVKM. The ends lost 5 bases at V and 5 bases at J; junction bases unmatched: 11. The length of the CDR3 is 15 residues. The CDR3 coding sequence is TGTGCCAGCAGTGCACGCGGGACAGTTAATTATGGCTACACCTTC. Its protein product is CASSARGTVNYGYTF.

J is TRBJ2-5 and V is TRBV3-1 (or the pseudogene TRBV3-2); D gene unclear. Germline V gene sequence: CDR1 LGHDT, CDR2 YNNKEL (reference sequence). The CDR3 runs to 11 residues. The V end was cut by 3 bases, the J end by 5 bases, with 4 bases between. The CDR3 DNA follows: TGTGCCAGCAGCCAGTCGGAGACCCAGTACTTC. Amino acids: CASSQSETQYF.

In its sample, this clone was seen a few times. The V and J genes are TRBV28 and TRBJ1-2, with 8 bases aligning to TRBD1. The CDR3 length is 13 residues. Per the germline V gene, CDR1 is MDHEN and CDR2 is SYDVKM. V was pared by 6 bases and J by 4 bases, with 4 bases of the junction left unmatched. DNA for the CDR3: TGTGCCAGCAGCCCAGGGGGCCTCTATGGCTACACCTTC. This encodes CASSPGGLYGYTF.

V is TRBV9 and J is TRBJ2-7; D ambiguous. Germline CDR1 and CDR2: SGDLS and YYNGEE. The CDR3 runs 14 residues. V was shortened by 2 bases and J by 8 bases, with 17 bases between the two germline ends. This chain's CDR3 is CASSVKPRSDKQYF. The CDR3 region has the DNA TGTGCCAGCAGCGTTAAACCCCGGTCTGATAAGCAGTACTTC.

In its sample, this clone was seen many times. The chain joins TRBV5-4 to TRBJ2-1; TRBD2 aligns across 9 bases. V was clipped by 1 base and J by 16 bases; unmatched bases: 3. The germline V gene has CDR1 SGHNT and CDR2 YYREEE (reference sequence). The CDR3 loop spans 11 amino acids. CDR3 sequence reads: CASSLPSGEFF. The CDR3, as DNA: TGTGCCAGCAGCTTGCCTAGCGGGGAATTCTTC.

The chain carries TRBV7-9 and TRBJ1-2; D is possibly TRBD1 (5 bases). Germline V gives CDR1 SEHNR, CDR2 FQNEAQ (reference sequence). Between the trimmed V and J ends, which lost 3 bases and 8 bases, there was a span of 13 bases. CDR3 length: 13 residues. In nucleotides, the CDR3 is TGTGCCAGCAGCTTGTACGGGGGTCTGGGCTACACCTTC. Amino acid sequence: CASSLYGGLGYTF.

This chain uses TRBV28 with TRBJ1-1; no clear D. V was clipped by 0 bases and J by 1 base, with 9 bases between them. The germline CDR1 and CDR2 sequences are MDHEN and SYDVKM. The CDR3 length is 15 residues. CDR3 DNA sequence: TGTGCCAGCAGTTTATGGGGCAGTGCGAACACTGAAGCTTTCTTT. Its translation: CASSLWGSANTEAFF.

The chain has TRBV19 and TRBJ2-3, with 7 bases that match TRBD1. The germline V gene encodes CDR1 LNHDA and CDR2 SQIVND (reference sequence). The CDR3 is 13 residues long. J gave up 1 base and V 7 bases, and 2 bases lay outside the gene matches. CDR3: CASNGTGTDTQYF. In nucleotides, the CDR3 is TGTGCCAGTAACGGGACAGGCACAGATACGCAGTATTTT.

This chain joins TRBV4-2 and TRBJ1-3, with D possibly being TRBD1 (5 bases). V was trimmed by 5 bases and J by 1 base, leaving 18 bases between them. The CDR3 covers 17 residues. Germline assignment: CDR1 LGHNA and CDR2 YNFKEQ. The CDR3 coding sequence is TGTGCCAGCAGCACATCTTCTCTCGGGGGATCTGGAAACACCATATATTTT. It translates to CASSTSSLGGSGNTIYF.

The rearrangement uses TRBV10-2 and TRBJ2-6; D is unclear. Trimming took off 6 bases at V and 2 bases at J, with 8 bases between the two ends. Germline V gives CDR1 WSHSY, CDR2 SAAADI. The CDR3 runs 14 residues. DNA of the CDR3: TGCGCCAGCAGCCCCCGGGCTGGGGCCAACGTCCTGACTTTC. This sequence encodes CASSPRAGANVLTF.

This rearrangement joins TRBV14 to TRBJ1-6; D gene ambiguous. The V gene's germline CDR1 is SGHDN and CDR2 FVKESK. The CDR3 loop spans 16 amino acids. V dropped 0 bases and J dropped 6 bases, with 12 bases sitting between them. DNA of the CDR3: TGTGCCAGCAGCCAAGATCTTGGCCGGGTTAATTCACCCCTCCACTTT. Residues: CASSQDLGRVNSPLHF.

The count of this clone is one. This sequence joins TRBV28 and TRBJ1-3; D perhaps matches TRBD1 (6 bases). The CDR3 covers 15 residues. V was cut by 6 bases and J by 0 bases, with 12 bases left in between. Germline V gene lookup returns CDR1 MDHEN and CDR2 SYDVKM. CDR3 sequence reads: CASRRRGFSGNTIYF. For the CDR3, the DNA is TGTGCCAGCAGACGCAGGGGATTCTCTGGAAACACCATATATTTT.

CDR3 region: CASSSPRDRGADTQYF. The CDR3 DNA reads TGTGCCAGCAGCTCCCCTCGGGACAGGGGAGCAGATACGCAGTATTTT. The chain recombines TRBV7-2 with TRBJ2-3; the match to TRBD1 covers 10 bases. There are 16 residues in the CDR3. V lost 4 bases to trimming and J lost 4 bases; unmatched junction nucleotides: 8. Germline V gene lookup returns CDR1 SGHTA and CDR2 FQGNSA.

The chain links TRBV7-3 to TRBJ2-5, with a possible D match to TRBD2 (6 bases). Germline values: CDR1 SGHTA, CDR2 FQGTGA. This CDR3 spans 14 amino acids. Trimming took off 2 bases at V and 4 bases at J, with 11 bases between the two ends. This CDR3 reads CASSLGGAAETQYF. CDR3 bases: TGTGCCAGCAGCTTAGGCGGGGCGGCAGAGACCCAGTACTTC.

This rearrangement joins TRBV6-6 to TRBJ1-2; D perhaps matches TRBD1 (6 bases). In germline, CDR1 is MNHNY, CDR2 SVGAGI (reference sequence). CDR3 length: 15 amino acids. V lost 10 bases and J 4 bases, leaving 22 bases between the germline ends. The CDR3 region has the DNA TGTGCCATCCGGACAGAGTCCTACCCTCCCTATGGCTACACCTTC. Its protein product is CAIRTESYPPYGYTF.

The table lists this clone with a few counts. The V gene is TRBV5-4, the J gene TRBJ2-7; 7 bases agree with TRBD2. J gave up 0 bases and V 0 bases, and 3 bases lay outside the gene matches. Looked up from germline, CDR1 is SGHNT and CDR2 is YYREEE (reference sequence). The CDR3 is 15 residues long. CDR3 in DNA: TGTGCCAGCAGCTTGGTGGGGGGGGACTCCTACGAGCAGTACTTC. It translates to CASSLVGGDSYEQYF.

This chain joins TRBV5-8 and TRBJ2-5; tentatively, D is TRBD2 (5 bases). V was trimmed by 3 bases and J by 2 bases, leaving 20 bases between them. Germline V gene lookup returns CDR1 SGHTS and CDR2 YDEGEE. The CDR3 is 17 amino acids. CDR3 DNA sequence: TGTGCCAGCAGCTCCCATCGAGGACCCAGCGGTCAAGAGACCCAGTACTTC. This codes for CASSSHRGPSGQETQYF. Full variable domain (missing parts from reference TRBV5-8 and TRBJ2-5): EAGVTQSPTHLIKTRGQQATLRCSPISGHTSVYWYQQALGLGLQFLLWYDEGEERNRGNFPPRFSGRQFPNYSSELNVNALELEDSALYLCASSSHRGPSGQETQYFGPGTRLLVL.

The CDR3 reads CASSEAGFGGPTDTQYF. CDR3 nucleotide sequence: TGTGCCAGCAGTGAAGCAGGGTTCGGGGGACCCACAGATACGCAGTATTTT. The rearrangement uses TRBV6-1 and TRBJ2-3; D may be TRBD2 (6 bases). Germline V lookup: CDR1 MNHNS, CDR2 SASEGT. This CDR3 comprises 17 residues. V lost 0 bases and J 2 bases, leaving 15 bases between the germline ends.

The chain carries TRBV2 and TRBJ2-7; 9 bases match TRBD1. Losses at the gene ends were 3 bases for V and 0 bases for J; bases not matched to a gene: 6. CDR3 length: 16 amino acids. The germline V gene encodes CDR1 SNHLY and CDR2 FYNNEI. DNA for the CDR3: TGTGCCAGCAGTGAGTTCGGGACAGGGAGCTCCTACGAGCAGTACTTC. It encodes CASSEFGTGSSYEQYF.

CDR3: CAWAPRGTLNQPQHF. CDR3 in DNA: TGTGCCTGGGCCCCACGGGGAACCCTTAATCAGCCCCAGCATTTT. The chain joins TRBV30 to TRBJ1-5; D is undetermined. The CDR3 runs 15 residues. The germline CDR1 and CDR2 sequences are GTSNPN and SVGIG (reference sequence). Trimming took off 5 bases at V and 4 bases at J, with 18 bases between the two ends.

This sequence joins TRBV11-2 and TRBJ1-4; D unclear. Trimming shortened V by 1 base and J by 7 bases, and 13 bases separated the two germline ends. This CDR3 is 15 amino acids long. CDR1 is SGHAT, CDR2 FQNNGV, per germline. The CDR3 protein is CASSLAGAAGEKLFF. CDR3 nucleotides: TGTGCCAGCAGCTTAGCGGGAGCCGCGGGTGAAAAACTGTTTTTT.

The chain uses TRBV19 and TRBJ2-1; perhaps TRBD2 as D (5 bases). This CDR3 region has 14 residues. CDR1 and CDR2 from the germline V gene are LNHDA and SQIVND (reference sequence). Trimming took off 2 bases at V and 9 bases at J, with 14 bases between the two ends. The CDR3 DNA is TGTGCCAGTAGTATAAGGCTGGCGGGTGGTGAGCAGTTCTTC. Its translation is CASSIRLAGGEQFF.

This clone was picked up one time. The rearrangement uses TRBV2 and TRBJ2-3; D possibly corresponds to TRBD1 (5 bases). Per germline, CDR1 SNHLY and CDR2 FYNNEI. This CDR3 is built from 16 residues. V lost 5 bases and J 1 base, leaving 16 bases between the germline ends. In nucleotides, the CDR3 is TGTGCCAGCAGTAGATGGAAGGGGTCGGGCACAGATACGCAGTATTTT. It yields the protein CASSRWKGSGTDTQYF.

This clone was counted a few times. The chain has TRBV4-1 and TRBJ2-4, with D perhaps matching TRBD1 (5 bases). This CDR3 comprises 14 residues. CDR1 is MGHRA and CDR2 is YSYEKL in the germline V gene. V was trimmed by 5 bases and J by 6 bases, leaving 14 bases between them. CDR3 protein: CASSRDSLGNIQYF. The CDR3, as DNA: TGCGCCAGCAGCAGAGACAGCCTAGGAAACATTCAGTACTTC.

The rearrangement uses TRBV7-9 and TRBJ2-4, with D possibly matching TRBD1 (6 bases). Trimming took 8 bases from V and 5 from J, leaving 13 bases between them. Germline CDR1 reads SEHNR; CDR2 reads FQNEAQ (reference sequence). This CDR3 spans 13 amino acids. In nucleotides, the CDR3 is TGTGCCAGCGGACAAGGGGGTGAAAACATTCAGTACTTC. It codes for CASGQGGENIQYF.

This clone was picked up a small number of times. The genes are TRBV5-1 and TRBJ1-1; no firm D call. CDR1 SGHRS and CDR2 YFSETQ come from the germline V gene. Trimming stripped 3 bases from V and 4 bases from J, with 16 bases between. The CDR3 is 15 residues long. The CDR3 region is CASSSSAGSITEAFF. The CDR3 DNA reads TGCGCCAGCAGCTCGTCGGCCGGGAGCATCACTGAAGCTTTCTTT.

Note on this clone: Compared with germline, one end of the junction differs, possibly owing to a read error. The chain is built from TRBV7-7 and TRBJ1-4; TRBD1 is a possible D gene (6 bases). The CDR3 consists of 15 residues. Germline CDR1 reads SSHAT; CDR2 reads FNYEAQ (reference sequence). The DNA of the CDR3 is TGTGCTAGCAGCTTAGCCAGGGGCTTTAATGAAAAACTGTTTTTT. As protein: CASSLARGFNEKLFF.

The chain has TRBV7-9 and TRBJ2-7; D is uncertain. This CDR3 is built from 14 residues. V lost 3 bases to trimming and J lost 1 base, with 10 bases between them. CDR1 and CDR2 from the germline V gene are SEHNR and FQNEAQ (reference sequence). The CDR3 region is CASSLNSLSYEQYF. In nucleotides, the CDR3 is TGTGCCAGCAGCTTGAACAGCCTTTCCTACGAGCAGTACTTC. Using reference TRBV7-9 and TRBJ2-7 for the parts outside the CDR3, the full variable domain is DTGVSQNPRHKITKRGQNVTFRCDPISEHNRLYWYRQTLGQGPEFLTYFQNEAQLEKSRLLSDRFSAERPKGSFSTLEIQRTEQGDSAMYLCASSLNSLSYEQYFGPGTRLTVT.